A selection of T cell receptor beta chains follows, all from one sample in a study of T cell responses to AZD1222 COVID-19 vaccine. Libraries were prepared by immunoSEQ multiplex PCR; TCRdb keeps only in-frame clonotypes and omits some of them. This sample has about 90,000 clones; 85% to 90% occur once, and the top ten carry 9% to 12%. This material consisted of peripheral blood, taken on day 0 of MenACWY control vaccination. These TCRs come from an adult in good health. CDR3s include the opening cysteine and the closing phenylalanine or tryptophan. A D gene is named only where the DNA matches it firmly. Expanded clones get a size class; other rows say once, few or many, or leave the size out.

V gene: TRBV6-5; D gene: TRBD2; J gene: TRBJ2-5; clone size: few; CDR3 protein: CASSSPRLAGGETQYF; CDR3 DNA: TGTGCCAGCAGTTCCCCTAGACTAGCGGGGGGGGAGACCCAGTACTTC
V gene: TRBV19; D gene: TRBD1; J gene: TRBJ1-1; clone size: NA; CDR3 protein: CASSTPTGDEAFF; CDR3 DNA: TGTGCCAGTAGTACCCCGACAGGGGATGAAGCTTTCTTT
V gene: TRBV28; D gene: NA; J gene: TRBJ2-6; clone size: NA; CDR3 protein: CASSLRLGAGANVLTF; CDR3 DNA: TGTGCCAGCAGTTTACGCCTGGGGGCCGGGGCCAACGTCCTGACTTTC
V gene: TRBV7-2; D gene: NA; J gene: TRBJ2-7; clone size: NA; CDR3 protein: CASSLVSGSYEQYF; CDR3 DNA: TGTGCCAGCAGCTTAGTTTCGGGGTCCTACGAGCAGTACTTC
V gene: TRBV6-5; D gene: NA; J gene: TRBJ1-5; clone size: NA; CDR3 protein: CASSRVEGNQPQHF; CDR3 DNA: TGTGCCAGCAGCCGGGTCGAAGGCAATCAGCCCCAGCATTTT
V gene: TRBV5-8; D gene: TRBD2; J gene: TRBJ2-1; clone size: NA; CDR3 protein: CASSSGLAGYNEQFF; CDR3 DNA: TGTGCCAGCAGTTCCGGACTAGCGGGGTACAATGAGCAGTTCTTC
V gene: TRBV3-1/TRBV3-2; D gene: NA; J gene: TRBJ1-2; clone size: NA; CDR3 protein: CASSQGELMAGYTF; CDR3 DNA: TGTGCCAGCAGCCAAGGTGAGCTAATGGCTGGCTACACCTTC
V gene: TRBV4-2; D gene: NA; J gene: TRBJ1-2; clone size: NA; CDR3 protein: CASSPGPWGYTF; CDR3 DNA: TGTGCCAGCAGCCCGGGCCCCTGGGGCTACACCTTC
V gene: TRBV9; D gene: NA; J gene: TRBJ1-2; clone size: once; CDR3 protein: CASSETTRGYYGYTF; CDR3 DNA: TGTGCCAGCAGCGAGACAACACGGGGCTACTATGGCTACACCTTC
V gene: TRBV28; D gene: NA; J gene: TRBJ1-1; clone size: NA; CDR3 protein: CASSRGVSQWDTEAFF; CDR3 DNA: TGTGCCAGCAGCCGAGGGGTGAGTCAGTGGGACACTGAAGCTTTCTTT
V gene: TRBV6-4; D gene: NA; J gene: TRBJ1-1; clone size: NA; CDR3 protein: CASSALKNTEAFF; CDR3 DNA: TGTGCCAGCAGCGCTTTAAAGAACACTGAAGCTTTCTTT
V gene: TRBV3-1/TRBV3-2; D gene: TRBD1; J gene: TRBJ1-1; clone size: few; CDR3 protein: CASSQMTGRTEAFF; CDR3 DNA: TGTGCCAGCAGCCAAATGACAGGGAGGACTGAAGCTTTCTTT
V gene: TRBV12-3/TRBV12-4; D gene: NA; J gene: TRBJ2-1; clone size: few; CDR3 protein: CASSFLREQFF; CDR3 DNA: TGTGCCAGCAGTTTTCTCCGGGAGCAGTTCTTC
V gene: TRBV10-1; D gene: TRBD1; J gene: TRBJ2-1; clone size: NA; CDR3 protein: CASNQGADEQFF; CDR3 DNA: TGCGCCAGCAACCAGGGGGCGGATGAGCAGTTCTTC
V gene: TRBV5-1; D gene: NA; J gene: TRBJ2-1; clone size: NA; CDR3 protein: CASSLMDRSYNEQFF; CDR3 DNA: TGCGCCAGCAGCTTAATGGACAGATCCTACAATGAGCAGTTCTTC
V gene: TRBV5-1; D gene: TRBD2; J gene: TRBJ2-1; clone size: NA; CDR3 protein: CASSPGLAGGRSYNEQFF; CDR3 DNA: TGCGCCAGCAGCCCTGGACTAGCGGGGGGGCGCTCCTACAATGAGCAGTTCTTC
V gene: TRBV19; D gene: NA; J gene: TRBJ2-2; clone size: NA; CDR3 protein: CASRGLANTGELFF; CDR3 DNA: TGTGCCAGTCGGGGGCTAGCGAACACCGGGGAGCTGTTTTTT
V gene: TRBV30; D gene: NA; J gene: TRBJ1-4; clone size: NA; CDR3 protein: CAWSTRAATNEKLFF; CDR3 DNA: TGTGCCTGGAGTACCCGGGCGGCAACTAATGAAAAACTGTTTTTT
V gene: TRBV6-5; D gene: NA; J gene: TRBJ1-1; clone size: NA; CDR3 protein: CASSPGLISAEAFF; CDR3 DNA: TGTGCCAGCAGTCCCGGTCTTATAAGCGCTGAAGCTTTCTTT
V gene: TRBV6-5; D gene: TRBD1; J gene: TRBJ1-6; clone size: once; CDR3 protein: CASSQTGQGNSPLHF; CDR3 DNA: TGTGCCAGCAGCCAGACAGGACAGGGGAATTCACCCCTCCACTTT
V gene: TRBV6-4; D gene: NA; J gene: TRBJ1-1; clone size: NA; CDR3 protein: CASRQNMNTEAFF; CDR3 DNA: TGTGCCAGCCGACAGAATATGAACACTGAAGCTTTCTTT
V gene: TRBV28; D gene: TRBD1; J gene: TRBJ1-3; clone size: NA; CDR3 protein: CASSEGQGVGRNTIYF; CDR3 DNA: TGTGCCAGCAGTGAAGGACAGGGGGTGGGAAGAAACACCATATATTTT
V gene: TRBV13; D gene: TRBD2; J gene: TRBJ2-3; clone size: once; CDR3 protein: CASSFSTSGGDTQYF; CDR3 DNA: TGTGCCAGCAGCTTTTCGACTAGCGGGGGTGATACGCAGTATTTT
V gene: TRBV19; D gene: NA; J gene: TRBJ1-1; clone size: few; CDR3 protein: CASSSLGVGTEAFF; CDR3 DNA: TGTGCCAGTAGTTCCTTAGGGGTGGGCACTGAAGCTTTCTTT
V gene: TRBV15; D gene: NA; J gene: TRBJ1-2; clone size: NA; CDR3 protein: CATSRDIGTDGYTF; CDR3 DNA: TGTGCCACCAGCAGAGATATCGGGACTGATGGCTACACCTTC
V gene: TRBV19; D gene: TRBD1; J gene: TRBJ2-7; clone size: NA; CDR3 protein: CASSPGTGSDEQYF; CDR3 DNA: TGTGCCAGTAGTCCCGGGACAGGGAGCGACGAGCAGTACTTC
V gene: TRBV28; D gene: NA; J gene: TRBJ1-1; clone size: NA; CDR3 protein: CASRQENTEAFF; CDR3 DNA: TGTGCCAGCAGACAGGAGAACACTGAAGCTTTCTTT
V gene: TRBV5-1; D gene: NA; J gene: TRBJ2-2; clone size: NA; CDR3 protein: CASSGTGSGELFF; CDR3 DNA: TGCGCCAGCAGCGGAACAGGGTCCGGGGAGCTGTTTTTT
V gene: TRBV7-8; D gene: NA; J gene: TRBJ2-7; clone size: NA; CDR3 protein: CASSFSDRAYEQYF; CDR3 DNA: TGTGCCAGCAGCTTTTCAGACAGAGCCTACGAGCAGTACTTC
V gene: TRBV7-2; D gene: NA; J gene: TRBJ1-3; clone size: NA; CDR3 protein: CASSLAGVAGGNTIYF; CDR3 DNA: TGTGCCAGCAGCTTAGCGGGGGTAGCAGGAGGAAACACCATATATTTT
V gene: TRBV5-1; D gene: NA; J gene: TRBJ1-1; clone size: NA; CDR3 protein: CASSWDTYTEAFF; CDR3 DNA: TGCGCCAGCAGCTGGGACACGTACACTGAAGCTTTCTTT
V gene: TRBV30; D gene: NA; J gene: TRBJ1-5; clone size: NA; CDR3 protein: CAWSVGASNQPQHF; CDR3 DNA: TGTGCCTGGAGTGTCGGTGCTAGCAATCAGCCCCAGCATTTT
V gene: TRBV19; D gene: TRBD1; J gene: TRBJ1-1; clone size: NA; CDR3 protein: CASSIRTGANTEAFF; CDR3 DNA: TGTGCCAGTAGTATCCGGACAGGGGCGAACACTGAAGCTTTCTTT